Reported below is one T cell receptor (beta chain). What it recognizes is unknown. The data were produced by immunoSEQ multiplex PCR, yet TCRdb's version contains in-frame clones alone and is incomplete. The data hold about 94,000 clones, with around 94% observed a single time. V shed 5 bases and J 3 bases; nucleotides not matched to a gene: 1. The CDR3 covers 13 residues. The germline V gene encodes CDR1 SGHTA and CDR2 FQGNSA. This sample is part of a study of siplizumab effects on memory and regulatory T cells. The study's findings and limits: Apparently key alloresponse contributors, naive T cells also seemed more diverse than memory cells. Assignment to unstimulated subsets succeeded for only a minor fraction of the alloreactive clones.

The specimen was non-Treg CD4+ T cells sorted from blood. The clonotype originates from a human donor in good health. V gene TRBV7-2 combines with J gene TRBJ1-2; 9 bases are shared with TRBD1. The CDR3 spells CASSRDRDYGYTF. In DNA form, the CDR3 reads TGTGCCAGCAGCCGGGACAGGGACTATGGCTACACCTTC.